This T cell receptor (beta chain) was identified during a study of blood T cell repertoires in COVID-19. Authors' processing steps: Researchers report that nucleated cell counts were estimated from reference gene primer amplification. The assay was immunoSEQ multiplex PCR, and TCRdb's table has in-frame clones only and misses some. The DNA was the basis for D and trimming; V, J and clone size are from that table. The sample consists of 250,000 to 350,000 clones, 70% to 90% of them appearing once. Participant ages covered roughly 18 to 89 years across 25 or so US areas. Clinical history reported by participants formed the basis on which cohorts were assigned. Trimming took 10 bases from V and 4 from J; bases not matched to a gene: 9. CDR1 and CDR2 from the germline V gene are LNHDA and SQIVND (reference sequence). The CDR3 length is 14 residues.

The sequencing input was PBMCs or T cells enriched from blood (not recorded which). The genes are TRBV19 and TRBJ2-2, with TRBD1 matching over 7 bases. The sequence derives from a young woman who had recovered from COVID-19. The CDR3 nucleotides read TGTGCCACCTTCACAGGGGTGGGCACCGGGGAGCTGTTTTTT. This codes for CATFTGVGTGELFF.